This T cell receptor beta chain derives from a study of blood T cells in healthy people across ages. A second PCR, run for roughly 7 to 12 cycles, used a sample-barcoded 5' primer plus a J-beta primer mix. TCRdb analysed the 5' RACE reads with MiXCR anew, one entry per CDR3 protein. The sample yields 1.5 million to 2 million distinct CDR3 sequences, roughly 30% seen once. This clonotype appeared a single time. The V end was cut by 0 bases, the J end by 8 bases, with 7 bases between. Germline values: CDR1 LGHNA, CDR2 YNFKEQ. The CDR3 has 13 amino acids. Sequencing was performed on blood. This TCR derives from a woman aged 30 to 39 in good health. V gene TRBV4-2 combines with J gene TRBJ1-4, with D hard to call. CDR3 loop: CASSQEMKEKLFF. As DNA, the CDR3 is TGTGCCAGCAGCCAAGAAATGAAGGAAAAACTGTTTTTT.